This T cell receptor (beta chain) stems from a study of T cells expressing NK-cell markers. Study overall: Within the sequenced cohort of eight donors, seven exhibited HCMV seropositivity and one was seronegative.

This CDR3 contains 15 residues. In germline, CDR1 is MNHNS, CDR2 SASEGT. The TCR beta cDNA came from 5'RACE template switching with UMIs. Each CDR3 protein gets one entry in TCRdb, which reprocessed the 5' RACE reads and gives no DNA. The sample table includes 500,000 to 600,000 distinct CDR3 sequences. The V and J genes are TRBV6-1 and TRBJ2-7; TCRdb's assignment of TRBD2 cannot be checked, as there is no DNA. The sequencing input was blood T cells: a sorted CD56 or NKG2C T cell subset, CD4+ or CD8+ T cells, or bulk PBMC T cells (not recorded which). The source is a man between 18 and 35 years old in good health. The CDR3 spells CASRRLAGMDYEQYF.